These 32 T cell receptor beta chains originate from one sample sequenced in a study of tissue T cells after allogeneic stem cell transplantation. The table came from immunoSEQ multiplex PCR; TCRdb's copy has only in-frame clones and leaves some out. This sample has some 48,000 clones, with approximately 73% found just once. The sample consisted of sorted cells pooled from one or two spleens. These receptors were obtained from a pool of C57BL/6 mice in good health.

This clone was found once. Mouse gene names and germline throughout. The read halts 1 residue ahead of the CDR3 end, with the missing end drawn from the germline J gene. The gene calls are TRBV4 and TRBJ2-1; no reliable D call. The CDR3 is 13 residues long. From germline, CDR1 is LGHDT and CDR2 YNNKQL (reference sequence). The V and J ends lost 6 bases and 2 bases respectively, with 8 bases between them. The DNA read from the CDR3 is TGTGCCAGCAGGGGAACAGACTATGCTGAGCAGTTC. This gives the protein CASRGTDYAEQF. The entire CDR3 sequence reads CASRGTDYAEQFF.

As to this clone: Mouse germline and gene names are used. Read coverage stops 1 residue before the CDR3 terminus; the germline J gene supplies the remainder. The rearrangement joins TRBV1 to TRBJ2-5, with D maybe TRBD2 (5 bases). V lost 3 bases and J 0 bases, leaving 7 bases between the germline ends. This CDR3 is built from 14 residues. Germline CDR1 reads NSQYPW; CDR2 reads LRSPGD (reference sequence). The CDR3 spells CTCSADSNQDTQYF. Incomplete CDR3 DNA: TGCACCTGCAGTGCGGACTCTAACCAAGACACCCAGTAC. Looking up the rest from reference TRBV1 and TRBJ2-5 gives the full variable domain: VTLLEQNPRWRLVPRGQAVNLRCILKNSQYPWMSWYQQDLQKQLQWLFTLRSPGDKEVKSLPGADYLATRVTDTELRLQVANMSQGRTLYCTCSADSNQDTQYFGPGTRLLVL.

Concerning this clone: Any gene name here is a mouse gene name. The observed sequence ends 1 residue before the CDR3 terminus, with the missing tail filled in from the germline J gene. The gene calls are TRBV19 and TRBJ1-4; D gene unclear. The V and J ends lost 3 bases and 1 base respectively, with 4 bases between them. The V gene's germline CDR1 is FNHDT and CDR2 SITEND (reference sequence). The CDR3 has 13 amino acids. CDR3 protein: CASSTDSNERLFF. CDR3 DNA, as far as it was read: TGTGCCAGCAGTACAGATTCCAACGAAAGATTATTT.

Details on this clone: Gene names refer to mouse genes. The CDR3 goes on 1 residue after the read ends, and that part is filled in from the germline J gene. This chain links TRBV20 with TRBJ2-2; the match to TRBD1 covers 8 bases. J was trimmed by 4 bases and V by 1 base; bases with no gene match: 5. There are 15 residues in the CDR3. Germline V gene data show CDR1 as GFQATS and CDR2 as STVNSAI. The CDR3 is CGARAGGAGTGQLYF. Partial CDR3 DNA: TGTGGTGCTAGGGCAGGGGGCGCAGGCACCGGGCAGCTCTAC.

To note about this clone: Mouse germline and gene names are used. This same CDR3 is encoded by further DNA sequences in the sample. The CDR3 reads CASSLDLDQDTQYF. The covered CDR3 bases are TGTGCAAGCAGCTTAGATCTGGATCAAGACACCCAGTAC. This sequence joins TRBV16 and TRBJ2-5; D ambiguous. Read coverage stops 1 residue before the CDR3 terminus; the germline J gene supplies the remainder. Per germline, CDR1 SGHSA and CDR2 FRNQAP. V lost 0 bases and J lost 3, with 7 bases in between. This CDR3 region has 14 residues. Full variable domain (rest looked up from reference TRBV16 and TRBJ2-5): NAGVIQTPRHKVTGKGQEATLWCEPISGHSAVFWYRQTIVQGLEFLTYFRNQAPIDDSGMPKERFSAQMPNQSHSTLKIQSTQPQDSAVYLCASSLDLDQDTQYFGPGTRLLVL.

To note about this clone: Any gene name here is a mouse gene name. The CDR3 goes on 1 residue after the read ends, and that part is filled in from the germline J gene. The rearrangement joins TRBV24 to TRBJ2-3; 9 nucleotides line up with TRBD1. This CDR3 region has 15 residues. Losses at the gene ends were 3 bases for V and 3 bases for J; bases not matched to a gene: 4. Germline assignment: CDR1 KGHTA and CDR2 FRNEEI. The CDR3 bases that were read are TGTGCCAGCAGTCTCACAGGGGGCTGGGCAGAAACGCTGTAT. Amino acids: CASSLTGGWAETLY. In full, the CDR3 reads CASSLTGGWAETLYF.

About this clone itself: Genes and germline come from the mouse. The read ends 1 residue early relative to the CDR3; the germline J gene fills the gap. J is TRBJ2-7 and V is TRBV2; 7 positions agree with TRBD2. The junction had 4 bases not matched to a gene; V was cut back by 0 bases and J by 2 bases. Germline CDR1 reads LGHNA; CDR2 reads YSYQKL. The CDR3 consists of 15 residues. The part of the CDR3 DNA that was read is TGTGCCAGCAGCCAAGATCGCCTGGGGGCCTATGAACAGTAC. Residues: CASSQDRLGAYEQY. The full CDR3 is CASSQDRLGAYEQYF.

A remark on this clone: Genes and germline come from the mouse. The read ends 1 residue early relative to the CDR3; the germline J gene fills the gap. V and J are TRBV13-1 and TRBJ2-7; 11 bases are a match to TRBD2. The CDR3 extends over 14 amino acids. Germline V lookup: CDR1 NSHNY, CDR2 SYGAGN. The J segment lost 3 bases and the V segment lost 5 bases, leaving 4 bases of the junction unmatched. The CDR3 region is CASSSGLGGYEQYF. The part of the CDR3 DNA that was read is TGTGCCAGCAGCTCCGGACTGGGGGGCTATGAACAGTAC.

This clone was picked up one time. Gene names are mouse gene names. The read gets to within 1 residue of the CDR3 end, and the germline J gene fills in the rest. The rearrangement joins TRBV19 to TRBJ1-5; no firm D call. The germline V and J ends were trimmed by 5 bases and 0 bases, with 9 bases remaining between them. Germline values: CDR1 FNHDT, CDR2 SITEND (reference sequence). The CDR3 sequence is 14 residues long. The CDR3 sequence: CASSRTYNNQAPLF. Partial CDR3 DNA: TGTGCCAGCAGCCGGACTTATAACAACCAGGCTCCGCTT.

Comment on this clone: Mouse germline and gene names are used. The read terminates 1 residue before the CDR3 end, so the remaining end is supplied by the germline J gene. This chain connects TRBV16 to TRBJ2-4, with TRBD2 matching 8 bases. Trimming removed 1 base from V and 6 bases from J; junction bases left unmatched: 3. Germline V gives CDR1 SGHSA, CDR2 FRNQAP. CDR3 length: 14 amino acids. The sequenced part of the CDR3 DNA is TGTGCAAGCAGCTTAGTTAACTGGGGGAACACCTTGTAC. Protein product: CASSLVNWGNTLY. The entire CDR3 protein reads CASSLVNWGNTLYF.

As concerns this clone: Gene names denote mouse genes. The read ends 1 residue before the CDR3 terminus; that terminus is restored from the germline J gene. The rearrangement links TRBV5 to TRBJ2-7, with D possibly called TRBD1 or TRBD2 (5 bases each). The CDR3 covers 15 residues. Germline CDR1 reads LGHNA; CDR2 reads YNLKQL (reference sequence). V gave up 0 bases and J gave up 1 base, with 10 bases separating them. CDR3: CASSQERRGSYEQYF. The DNA read from the CDR3 is TGTGCCAGCAGCCAAGAGAGACGGGGGTCCTATGAACAGTAC.

Notes on this clone: Genes here carry mouse names. With the read ending 1 residue before the CDR3 end, the germline J gene is used to fill in that end. The rearrangement links TRBV19 to TRBJ2-2; TRBD2 aligns across 7 bases. The CDR3 is made up of 16 amino acids. The germline CDR1 and CDR2 sequences are FNHDT and SITEND (reference sequence). The V segment lost 0 bases and the J segment 4 bases; nucleotides outside the gene matches: 6. The covered CDR3 bases are TGTGCCAGCAGTATAGATCGGGGGGGAGGCACCGGGCAGCTCTAC. This codes for CASSIDRGGGTGQLY. The whole CDR3 reads CASSIDRGGGTGQLYF.

This clone showed up just once. Gene and germline names: mouse. The read comes to an end 1 residue before the CDR3 does, leaving the germline J gene to fill in the end. J is TRBJ2-3 and V is TRBV13-1, with D perhaps TRBD1 (6 bases). The CDR3 loop spans 15 amino acids. Trimming pared 1 base from V and 0 bases from J, leaving 9 bases between. In germline, CDR1 is NSHNY, CDR2 SYGAGN. The CDR3 DNA, read in part, is TGTGCCAGCAGTGATTGGGACAATAGTGCAGAAACGCTGTAT. It codes for CASSDWDNSAETLY. The full CDR3 reads CASSDWDNSAETLYF.

Notes on this clone: Here the gene names and germline are mouse. The read terminates 1 residue before the CDR3 end, so the remaining end is supplied by the germline J gene. V usage is TRBV12-1 and J usage is TRBJ1-4, with TRBD1 matching 11 bases. The CDR3 contains 14 residues. With 1 base clipped from V and 7 bases from J, the junction kept 1 base outside the gene matches. Germline-derived CDR1 and CDR2 are SGHSN and HYEKVE. This CDR3 is CASSLGQGGERLFF. The sequenced CDR3 bases are TGTGCCAGCTCTCTGGGACAGGGGGGCGAAAGATTATTT.

The table lists this clone with a few counts. Mouse germline and gene names are used. From the germline J gene comes the end of the CDR3, since the read stops 1 residue before it. This chain connects TRBV1 to TRBJ1-6, with 7 bases that match TRBD1. TRBJ1-6 is an ORF, and what it does is uncertain. V lost 5 bases to trimming and J lost 5 bases; unmatched junction nucleotides: 3. The CDR3 is 14 residues long. CDR1 and CDR2 (germline): NSQYPW, LRSPGD (reference sequence). CDR3 bases read: TGCACCTGCAGTCGACAGGGAGATAATTCGCCCCTCTAC. Translating gives CTCSRQGDNSPLY. The CDR3, in full, reads CTCSRQGDNSPLYF.

On this clone itself: Mouse gene names and germline throughout. Read coverage stops 1 residue before the CDR3 terminus; the germline J gene supplies the remainder. The chain recombines TRBV31 with TRBJ2-5; 7 bases are a match to TRBD2. Germline V gives CDR1 GKSSPN, CDR2 SITVG. The length of the CDR3 is 12 residues. V shed 2 bases and J 4 bases; nucleotides not matched to a gene: 0. The CDR3 loop is CAWSTGEDTQYF. The CDR3 DNA, read in part, is TGTGCCTGGAGTACTGGGGAAGACACCCAGTAC. Drawing the rest from reference TRBV31 and TRBJ2-5, the complete variable domain is AQTIHQWPVAEIKAVGSPLSLGCTIKGKSSPNLYWYWQATGGTLQQLFYSITVGQVESVVQLNLSASRPKDDQFILSTEKLLLSHSGFYLCAWSTGEDTQYFGPGTRLLVL.

This clone has a handful of counts. Here the gene names and germline are mouse. The read is 1 residue too short to cover the CDR3 end, so that end is filled in from the germline J gene. At the DNA level, this CDR3 is encoded by other sequences in the same sample as well. V is TRBV2 and J is TRBJ2-7; tentatively, D is TRBD2 (6 bases). V dropped 0 bases and J dropped 0 bases, with 6 bases sitting between them. This CDR3 is built from 14 residues. CDR1 LGHNA and CDR2 YSYQKL come from the germline V gene. Incomplete CDR3 DNA: TGTGCCAGCAGCCAAGAGGGGGGCTCCTATGAACAGTAC. Its translation: CASSQEGGSYEQY. The CDR3, in full, reads CASSQEGGSYEQYF.

As regards this clone: Genes and germline come from the mouse. The CDR3 end falls 1 residue outside the read, so it is completed with the germline J gene. The gene calls are TRBV13-2 and TRBJ2-1, with 9 bases that match TRBD2. CDR1 is NNHNN, CDR2 SYGAGS, per germline (reference sequence). The ends lost 0 bases at V and 7 bases at J; junction bases unmatched: 5. The CDR3 is 15 amino acids. This chain's CDR3 is CASGDGLGAGAEQFF. CDR3 bases read: TGTGCCAGCGGTGATGGACTGGGGGCGGGGGCTGAGCAGTTC.

Concerning this clone itself: Gene labels here are mouse ones. Read data end 1 residue before the CDR3 end; the end is taken from the germline J gene. Other nucleotide sequences from this sample produce the same CDR3. This chain connects TRBV2 to TRBJ2-4; D is uncertain. V lost 0 bases to trimming and J lost 3 bases, with 10 bases between them. This CDR3 has 15 residues. Germline-derived CDR1 and CDR2 are LGHNA and YSYQKL. The CDR3 is CASSQEGGGQNTLYF. The covered CDR3 bases are TGTGCCAGCAGCCAAGAGGGAGGAGGACAAAACACCTTGTAC.

Worth noting for this clone: Gene and germline names: mouse. The read stops 1 residue short of the end of the CDR3; the missing end is completed from the germline J gene. J is TRBJ2-1 and V is TRBV13-3; TRBD2 matches 8 bases. The CDR3 covers 16 residues. Germline CDR1 NNHDY, CDR2 SYVADS. The ends lost 0 bases at V and 3 bases at J; junction bases unmatched: 5. CDR3 in amino acids: CASSDELGEVYAEQFF. CDR3 DNA, as far as it was read: TGTGCCAGCAGTGATGAACTGGGGGAGGTCTATGCTGAGCAGTTC.

This clone was found a few times. Genes here carry mouse names. The part of the CDR3 DNA that was read is TGTGCCAGCGGGGTAGATGGAAATACGCTCTAT. This encodes CASGVDGNTLY. The whole CDR3 region reads CASGVDGNTLYF. This rearrangement joins TRBV13-2 to TRBJ1-3; D remains unclear. The CDR3 is cut off 1 residue early in the read; its end comes from the germline J gene. The V gene's germline CDR1 is NNHNN and CDR2 SYGAGS (reference sequence). The CDR3 sequence is 12 residues long. V was clipped by 5 bases and J by 3 bases, with 6 bases between them.

As for this clone: Mouse names are used for the genes. The read finishes 1 residue shy of the CDR3 end, and the germline J gene is used to complete it. The rearrangement uses TRBV2 and TRBJ2-5, with no clear D. The germline CDR1 and CDR2 sequences are LGHNA and YSYQKL. V was shortened by 0 bases and J by 2 bases, with 6 bases between the two germline ends. The CDR3 spans 14 residues. The CDR3 loop reads CASSQDHSQDTQYF. CDR3 DNA, as far as it was read: TGTGCCAGCAGCCAAGATCACAGCCAAGACACCCAGTAC.

Regarding this clone: The gene names here belong to mouse. The sequence runs out 1 residue before the end of the CDR3; the remainder is reconstructed from the germline J gene. The genes are TRBV14 and TRBJ2-4, with 8 bases that match TRBD2. CDR1 and CDR2 (germline): SGHDT, FRDEAV. J was trimmed by 8 bases and V by 5 bases; bases with no gene match: 4. The length of the CDR3 is 12 residues. The CDR3 DNA, read in part, is TGTGCCAGCAGCCCCGGGACTGGCACCTTGTAC. Residues: CASSPGTGTLY. The whole CDR3 protein is CASSPGTGTLYF.

Points on this clone: The genes are named according to mouse. The read comes to an end 1 residue before the CDR3 does, leaving the germline J gene to fill in the end. The V gene is TRBV2, the J gene TRBJ2-3, with TRBD2 matching 7 bases. The CDR3 is made up of 15 amino acids. CDR1 LGHNA and CDR2 YSYQKL come from the germline V gene. V lost 1 base and J lost 0; bases outside the gene matches: 1. Partial CDR3 DNA: TGTGCCAGCAGCCAAGTTGGGGGGAGTGCAGAAACGCTGTAT. It specifies CASSQVGGSAETLY. The whole CDR3 sequence reads CASSQVGGSAETLYF.

Note on this clone: The gene symbols are mouse symbols. Coverage ceases 1 residue before the CDR3 finishes, and the germline J gene fills in the end. The rearrangement links TRBV5 to TRBJ2-1; tentatively, D is TRBD1 or TRBD2 (5 bases each). The CDR3 contains 15 residues. Germline V gene sequence: CDR1 LGHNA, CDR2 YNLKQL (reference sequence). The V end was cut by 4 bases, the J end by 0 bases, with 10 bases between. The CDR3 DNA, read in part, is TGTGCCAGCAGCCCTCGGGGGTATAACTATGCTGAGCAGTTC. Its protein is CASSPRGYNYAEQF. The full CDR3 is CASSPRGYNYAEQFF.

This clone has only one observation. Germline and genes here are mouse. The read terminates 1 residue ahead of where the CDR3 ends, so the germline J gene completes it. The gene calls are TRBV20 and TRBJ2-1; 9 positions match TRBD2. V shed 0 bases, J shed 3 bases, and the junction held 3 bases outside the gene matches. The CDR3 is 15 residues long. Germline loops: CDR1 GFQATS, CDR2 STVNSAI. The covered CDR3 bases are TGTGGTGCTAGGGAAATGGGGGGGCGCTATGCTGAGCAGTTC. The encoded protein is CGAREMGGRYAEQF. The full CDR3 protein is CGAREMGGRYAEQFF.

In regard to this clone: Gene and germline names: mouse. The read gets to within 1 residue of the CDR3 end, and the germline J gene fills in the rest. This specimen includes other DNA sequences encoding the same CDR3. V usage is TRBV13-2 and J usage is TRBJ1-4; D is unresolved. This CDR3 has 15 amino acids. The germline V gene has CDR1 NNHNN and CDR2 SYGAGS (reference sequence). Trimming pared 0 bases from V and 0 bases from J, leaving 6 bases between. The CDR3 loop is CASGDAGISNERLFF. The part of the CDR3 DNA that was read is TGTGCCAGCGGTGATGCGGGAATTTCCAACGAAAGATTATTT.

Comment on this clone: The genes are named according to mouse. The read ends 1 residue early relative to the CDR3; the germline J gene fills the gap. The chain uses TRBV5 and TRBJ1-4; D uncertain. The length of the CDR3 is 14 residues. Germline CDR1 LGHNA, CDR2 YNLKQL (reference sequence). V was trimmed by 0 bases and J by 4 bases, leaving 6 bases between them. The CDR3 reads CASSQETDNERLFF. The DNA read from the CDR3 is TGTGCCAGCAGCCAAGAGACGGACAACGAAAGATTATTT.

This clone was seen a few times. The genes and germline here are from mouse. Read coverage stops 1 residue before the CDR3 terminus; the germline J gene supplies the remainder. The J gene is TRBJ1-5, the V gene TRBV2, with D perhaps TRBD1 (6 bases). CDR3 length: 14 residues. The germline CDR1 and CDR2 sequences are LGHNA and YSYQKL. V was cut by 4 bases and J by 0 bases, with 7 bases left in between. The CDR3: CASSRQVNNQAPLF. CDR3 DNA, as far as it was read: TGTGCCAGCAGCCGACAGGTTAACAACCAGGCTCCGCTT.

In its sample, this clone was seen once. Gene names refer to mouse genes. The read is 1 residue too short to cover the CDR3 end, so that end is filled in from the germline J gene. At the DNA level, this CDR3 is encoded by other sequences in the same sample as well. The rearrangement links TRBV1 to TRBJ2-5; 7 bases are a match to TRBD1. V was pared by 1 base and J by 5 bases, with 3 bases of the junction left unmatched. Germline loops: CDR1 NSQYPW, CDR2 LRSPGD (reference sequence). CDR3 length equals 14 residues. CDR3 amino acids: CTCSAGQGVDTQYF. The CDR3 DNA, read in part, is TGCACCTGCAGTGCAGGCCAGGGGGTAGACACCCAGTAC.

Of note for this clone: Gene names denote mouse genes. The CDR3 sequence: CASTWGGSAETLYF. The sequenced CDR3 bases are TGTGCCAGCACCTGGGGGGGGAGTGCAGAAACGCTGTAT. The V call is TRBV13-1, the J call TRBJ2-3, with TRBD2 matching 9 bases. Read data end 1 residue before the CDR3 end; the end is taken from the germline J gene. V lost 6 bases to trimming and J lost 0 bases; unmatched junction nucleotides: 2. This CDR3 is built from 14 residues. Looked up from germline, CDR1 is NSHNY and CDR2 is SYGAGN.

Worth noting for this clone: Germline and genes here are mouse. The CDR3 end is not reached by the read, which stops 1 residue before it; the germline J gene fills it in. The V call is TRBV5, the J call TRBJ2-2; D assignment may be TRBD1 or TRBD2 (5 bases each). CDR1 is LGHNA and CDR2 is YNLKQL in the germline V gene (reference sequence). The CDR3 is 14 residues long. The germline V and J ends were trimmed by 1 base and 3 bases, with 6 bases remaining between them. CDR3 DNA (partial): TGTGCCAGCAGCCAAGGGGGGTACACCGGGCAGCTCTAC. Its translation is CASSQGGYTGQLY. The CDR3, in full, reads CASSQGGYTGQLYF.